The 3 T cell receptor beta chains below all came from one sample that was sequenced in a study of blood T cell repertoires in COVID-19. Profiled with immunoSEQ multiplex PCR; TCRdb holds only in-frame clones, not every one. The data show approximately 260,000 clones, 75% to 85% seen once. The sequenced sample was peripheral blood. The receptors shown here come from a woman aged 55-70 years with active or convalescent COVID-19.

The rearrangement links TRBV21-1 to TRBJ1-2. TRBV21-1 is a listed pseudogene. The CDR3 sequence is 12 residues long. The CDR3, as DNA: TGTGCCGGACCCGGCGGGACGGAAGGCTACACCTTC. Amino acid sequence: CAGPGGTEGYTF.

Only one count was recorded for this clone. This rearrangement joins TRBV18 to TRBJ2-5; 10 nucleotides line up with TRBD2. Germline CDR1 and CDR2: KGHSH and LQKENI. The CDR3 covers 17 residues. Unmatched junction bases numbered 12, after V lost 3 bases and J lost 5 bases. CDR3 sequence: CASSPQAPAGGMETQYF. The CDR3 nucleotides read TGTGCCAGCTCACCCCAGGCGCCAGCGGGGGGGATGGAGACCCAGTACTTC.

This chain uses TRBV3-1 (or the pseudogene TRBV3-2) with TRBJ1-1; D remains ambiguous. Germline V lookup: CDR1 LGHDT, CDR2 YNNKEL (reference sequence). The CDR3 is made up of 13 amino acids. V was pared by 1 base and J by 2 bases, with 5 bases between. For the CDR3, the DNA is TGTGCCAGCAGCCAAGTAAGCAACACTGAAGCTTTCTTT. Amino acid sequence: CASSQVSNTEAFF.